One TCR beta chain is described in this entry. Its antigen has not been determined. Base qualities are not provided; no much larger clone lies one nucleotide away. The germline V gene (reference sequence) provides CDR1 SGHKS and CDR2 YYEKEE. V sheds 2 bases and J sheds 6 bases, leaving 15 bases between their ends. The CDR3 runs 14 amino acids, cysteine and phenylalanine included. Solely the CDR3 DNA is kept, with 42 bases framed from the first base. These data come from a study of T cell changes during pregnancy in multiple sclerosis (dated by TCRdb to the late 2010s). With regard to the full study: Changes in the T cell repertoire over the course of pregnancy were examined in this study in women with multiple sclerosis.

Library creation used the immunoSEQ multiplex PCR assay. TCRdb's version of the immuneACCESS table is confined to in-frame rearrangements and falls short of the full clone set. An unresolved V gene accounts for under half of the shortfall where checked; the remainder is of unknown origin. Counted in this sample were about 48,000 clones; about nine tenths of them appeared once. Of the sample, 0.45% to 0.6% is held by the ten largest clones. This chain is built from TRBV5-5 and TRBJ2-7; the D segment could be TRBD1, given 7 matching bases. This TCR derives from a female donor with multiple sclerosis, enrolled in a pregnancy study. The material was CD4+ T cells from peripheral blood mononuclear cells, obtained in the third trimester of pregnancy. Here the CDR3 is given as CASSFQAGGGEQYF. The DNA sequence follows: TGTGCCAGCAGCTTTCAGGCAGGGGGAGGCGAGCAGTACTTC.